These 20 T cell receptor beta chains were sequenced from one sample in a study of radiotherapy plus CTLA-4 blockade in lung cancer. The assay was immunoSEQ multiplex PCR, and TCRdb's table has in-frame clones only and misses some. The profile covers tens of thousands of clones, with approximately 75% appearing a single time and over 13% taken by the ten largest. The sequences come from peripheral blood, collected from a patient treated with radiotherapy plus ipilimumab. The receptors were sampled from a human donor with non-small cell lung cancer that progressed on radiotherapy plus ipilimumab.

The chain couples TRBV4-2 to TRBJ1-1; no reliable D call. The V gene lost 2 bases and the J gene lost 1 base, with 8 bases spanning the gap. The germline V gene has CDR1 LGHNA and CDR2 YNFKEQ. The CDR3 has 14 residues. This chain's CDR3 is CASSQPTRNTEAFF. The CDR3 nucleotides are TGTGCCAGCAGCCAACCTACACGGAACACTGAAGCTTTCTTT.

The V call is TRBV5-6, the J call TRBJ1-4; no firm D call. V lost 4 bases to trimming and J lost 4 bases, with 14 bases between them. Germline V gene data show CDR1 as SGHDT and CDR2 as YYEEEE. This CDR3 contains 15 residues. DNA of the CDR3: TGTGCCAGCAGCCATTGGCTGGCCAATAATGAAAAACTGTTTTTT. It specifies CASSHWLANNEKLFF.

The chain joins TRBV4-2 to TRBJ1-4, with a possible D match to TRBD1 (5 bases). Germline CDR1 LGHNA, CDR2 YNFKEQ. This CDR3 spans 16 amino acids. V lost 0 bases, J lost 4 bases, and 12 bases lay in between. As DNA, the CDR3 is TGTGCCAGCAGCCAAGATCGGTCAGGGCTTAATGAAAAACTGTTTTTT. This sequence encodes CASSQDRSGLNEKLFF.

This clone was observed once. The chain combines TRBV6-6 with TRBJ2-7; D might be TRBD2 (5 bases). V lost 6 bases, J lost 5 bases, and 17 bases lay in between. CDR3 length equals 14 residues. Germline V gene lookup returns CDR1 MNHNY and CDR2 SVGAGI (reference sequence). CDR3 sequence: CASRVGERGNEQYF. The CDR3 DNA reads TGTGCCAGCAGAGTCGGCGAAAGAGGGAACGAGCAGTACTTC.

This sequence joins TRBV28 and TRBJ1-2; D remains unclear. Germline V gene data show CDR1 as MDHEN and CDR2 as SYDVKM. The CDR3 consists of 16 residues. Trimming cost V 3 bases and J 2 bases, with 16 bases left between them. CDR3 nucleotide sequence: TGTGCCAGCAGTTTTGCCCAGGCCGGGTGGAACTATGGCTACACCTTC. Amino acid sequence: CASSFAQAGWNYGYTF.

CDR3 loop: CASSHNVGDREDNEQFF. The CDR3 DNA reads TGTGCCAGCTCCCACAACGTGGGGGACAGGGAAGACAATGAGCAGTTCTTC. The chain recombines TRBV18 with TRBJ2-1; 9 nucleotides line up with TRBD1. The V segment lost 6 bases and the J segment 5 bases; nucleotides outside the gene matches: 14. Germline values: CDR1 KGHSH, CDR2 LQKENI. The CDR3 runs to 17 residues.

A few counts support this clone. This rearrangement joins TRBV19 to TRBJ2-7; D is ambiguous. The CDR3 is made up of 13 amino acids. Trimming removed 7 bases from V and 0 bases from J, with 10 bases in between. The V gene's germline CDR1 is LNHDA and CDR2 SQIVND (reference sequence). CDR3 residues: CASTNIGSYEQYF. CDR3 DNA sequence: TGTGCCAGTACAAACATTGGCTCCTACGAGCAGTACTTC. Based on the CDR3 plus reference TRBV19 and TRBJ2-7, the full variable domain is DGGITQSPKYLFRKEGQNVTLSCEQNLNHDAMYWYRQDPGQGLRLIYYSQIVNDFQKGDIAEGYSVSREKKESFPLTVTSAQKNPTAFYLCASTNIGSYEQYFGPGTRLTVT.

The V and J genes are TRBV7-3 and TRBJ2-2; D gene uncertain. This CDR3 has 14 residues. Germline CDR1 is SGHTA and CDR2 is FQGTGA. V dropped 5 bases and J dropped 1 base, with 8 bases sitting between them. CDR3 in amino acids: CASSPQRNTGELFF. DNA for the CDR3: TGTGCCAGCAGCCCCCAGCGGAACACCGGGGAGCTGTTTTTT.

The CDR3 DNA is TGTGCTAGTGGTGCCACCCGACAGGGGGGCCTGGGGCAGCCCCAGCATTTT. It codes for CASGATRQGGLGQPQHF. This chain connects TRBV12-5 to TRBJ1-5, with TRBD1 matching over 9 bases. The germline V gene encodes CDR1 LGHNT and CDR2 FRNRAP. This CDR3 has 17 residues. V lost 5 bases to trimming and J lost 7 bases; unmatched junction nucleotides: 15.

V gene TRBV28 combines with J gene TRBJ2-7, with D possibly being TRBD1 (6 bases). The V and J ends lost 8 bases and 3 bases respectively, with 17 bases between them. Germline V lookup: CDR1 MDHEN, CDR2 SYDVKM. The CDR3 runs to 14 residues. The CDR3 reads CASVNPTGGYEQYF. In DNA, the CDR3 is TGTGCCAGCGTCAACCCGACAGGTGGCTACGAGCAGTACTTC. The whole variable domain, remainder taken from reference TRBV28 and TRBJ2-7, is DVKVTQSSRYLVKRTGEKVFLECVQDMDHENMFWYRQDPGLGLRLIYFSYDVKMKEKGDIPEGYSVSREKKERFSLILESASTNQTSMYLCASVNPTGGYEQYFGPGTRLTVT.

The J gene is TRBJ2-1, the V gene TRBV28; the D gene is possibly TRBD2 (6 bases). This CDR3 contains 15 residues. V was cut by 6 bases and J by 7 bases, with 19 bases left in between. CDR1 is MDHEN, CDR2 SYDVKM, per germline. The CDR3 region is CASSPGTSGGNEQFF. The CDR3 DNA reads TGTGCCAGCAGCCCCGGGACTTCAGGTGGGAATGAGCAGTTCTTC.

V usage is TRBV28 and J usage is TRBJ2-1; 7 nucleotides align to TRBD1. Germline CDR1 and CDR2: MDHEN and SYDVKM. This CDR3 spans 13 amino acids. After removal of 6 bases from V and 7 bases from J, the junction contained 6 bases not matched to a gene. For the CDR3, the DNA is TGTGCCAGCAGCTCGACAGGGTGGAATGAGCAGTTCTTC. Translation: CASSSTGWNEQFF.

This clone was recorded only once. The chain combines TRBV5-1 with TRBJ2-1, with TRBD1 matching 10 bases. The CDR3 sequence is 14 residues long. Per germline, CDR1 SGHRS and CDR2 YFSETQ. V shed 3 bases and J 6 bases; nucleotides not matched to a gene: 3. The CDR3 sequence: CASSWGQGRNEQFF. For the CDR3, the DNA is TGCGCCAGCAGCTGGGGACAGGGGCGCAATGAGCAGTTCTTC. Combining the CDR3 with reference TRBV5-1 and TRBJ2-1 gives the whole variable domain KAGVTQTPRYLIKTRGQQVTLSCSPISGHRSVSWYQQTPGQGLQFLFEYFSETQRNKGNFPGRFSGRQFSNSRSEMNVSTLELGDSALYLCASSWGQGRNEQFFGPGTRLTVL.

CDR3: CASNNALAGGSEQFF. In DNA, the CDR3 is TGTGCCAGCAACAATGCACTAGCGGGAGGGAGTGAGCAGTTCTTC. The chain carries TRBV27 and TRBJ2-1; 13 bases agree with TRBD2. V gave up 7 bases and J gave up 9 bases; unmatched junction bases: 9. This CDR3 has 15 residues. Germline V gene sequence: CDR1 MNHEY, CDR2 SMNVEV (reference sequence).

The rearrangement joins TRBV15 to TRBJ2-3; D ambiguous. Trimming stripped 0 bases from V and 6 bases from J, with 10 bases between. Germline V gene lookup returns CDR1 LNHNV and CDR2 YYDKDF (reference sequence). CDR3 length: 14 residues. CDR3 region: CATSREVGLDTQYF. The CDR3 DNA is TGTGCCACCAGCAGAGAAGTTGGGCTGGATACGCAGTATTTT.

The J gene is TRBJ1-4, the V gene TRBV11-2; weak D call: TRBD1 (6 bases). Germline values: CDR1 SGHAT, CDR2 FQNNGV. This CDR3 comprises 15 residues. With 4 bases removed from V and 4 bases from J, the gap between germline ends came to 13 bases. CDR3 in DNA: TGTGCCAGCAGCTCAGGAGGGGGTGGTAATGAAAAACTGTTTTTT. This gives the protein CASSSGGGGNEKLFF.

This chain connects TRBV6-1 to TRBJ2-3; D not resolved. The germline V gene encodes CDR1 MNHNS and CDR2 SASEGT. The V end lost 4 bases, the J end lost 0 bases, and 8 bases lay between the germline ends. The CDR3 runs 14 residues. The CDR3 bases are TGTGCCAGCAGTGCAAGGGTGAGCACAGATACGCAGTATTTT. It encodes CASSARVSTDTQYF.

DNA for the CDR3: TGTGCCAGCCGCGCAGACCTCTCTGGAAACACCATATATTTT. Translating gives CASRADLSGNTIYF. V gene TRBV6-1 combines with J gene TRBJ1-3; no definite D call. CDR3 length: 14 amino acids. Trimming took off 8 bases at V and 0 bases at J, with 11 bases between the two ends. Germline lookup yields CDR1 MNHNS and CDR2 SASEGT.

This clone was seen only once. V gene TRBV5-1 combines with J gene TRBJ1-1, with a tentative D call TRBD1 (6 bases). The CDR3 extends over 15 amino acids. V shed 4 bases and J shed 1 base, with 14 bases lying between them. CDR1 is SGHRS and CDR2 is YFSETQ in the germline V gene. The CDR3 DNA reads TGCGCCAGCAGCCCCGGAGACAGGAGGAACACTGAAGCTTTCTTT. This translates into CASSPGDRRNTEAFF. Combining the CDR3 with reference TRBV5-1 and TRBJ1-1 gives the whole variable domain KAGVTQTPRYLIKTRGQQVTLSCSPISGHRSVSWYQQTPGQGLQFLFEYFSETQRNKGNFPGRFSGRQFSNSRSEMNVSTLELGDSALYLCASSPGDRRNTEAFFGQGTRLTVV.

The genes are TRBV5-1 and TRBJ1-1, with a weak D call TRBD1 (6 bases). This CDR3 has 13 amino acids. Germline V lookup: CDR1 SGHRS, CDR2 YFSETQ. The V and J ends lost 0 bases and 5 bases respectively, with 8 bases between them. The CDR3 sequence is CASSLEGGTEAFF. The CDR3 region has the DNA TGCGCCAGCAGCTTGGAAGGGGGAACTGAAGCTTTCTTT.